The rows below give T cell receptor beta chains drawn from one sample of a study of pediatric ulcerative colitis. Clones were read by immunoSEQ multiplex PCR, and TCRdb kept only the in-frame ones, dropping some. Here the sample spans approximately 60,000 clones, roughly 90% being singletons. The sequenced sample was blood. These receptors were collected from a boy between 10 and 17 years old with severe ulcerative colitis. Each CDR3 is given without its conserved first and last residue. The order of the fields is V gene, D gene, CDR3 protein. The D gene is left open where the match is weak.

>TRBV27|TRBD2
ASNEVGTSVNNEQF
>TRBV29-1|TRBD1
SVLTGPYEQY
>TRBV15|NA
ATSRIRESGQPQH
>TRBV7-6|NA
ASSRTVLTDTQY
>TRBV6-5|NA
ASSYGAELYGYT
>TRBV5-1|NA
ASSPFGNTIY
>TRBV6-4|NA
ASSAQSSGANVLT
>TRBV11-3|NA
ASRGQPDTQY
>TRBV7-2|TRBD2
ASSRGGAGVIYNEQF
>TRBV5-6|TRBD1
ASSSGQGAMIGQETQY
>TRBV14|TRBD2
ASSRGLAVNEQF